This T cell receptor (beta chain) was obtained from a study of metastatic and nonmetastatic thyroid tumors. In the study overall: The study looked at repertoires side by side in blood and in tumor or nodule tissue from malignant and benign thyroid patients.

In the authors' methods: Building a distant-metastasis classifier for papillary thyroid cancer drew on CDR3 differences across clinicopathological groups. TCRdb reanalyzed the PCR reads via MiXCR. In this record, the V and J calls reflect TCRdb's handling and not the investigators' own analysis. This table holds 25,000 to 30,000 clones, around 3.5% found once. Study-level points and caveats: According to reports, the diversity of TCR beta was significantly higher in malignant thyroid tumors than in benign nodules, and this held in both blood and tumor samples.

All patients were untreated before thyroid surgery. The table lists this clone with many counts. The antigen remains undetermined. The CDR3 contains 15 residues. CDR1 and CDR2 from the germline V gene are SGHDT and YYEEEE. V shed 6 bases and J shed 5 bases, with 17 bases lying between them. The specimen was blood. This TCR came from a male donor with papillary thyroid cancer or a benign thyroid nodule (not recorded which). Some clones in this sample may be carry-over from other donors' samples. The chain joins TRBV5-6 to TRBJ2-2; either TRBD1 or TRBD2 may supply D (6 bases each). The CDR3 here is CASTLIWGATGELFF. The CDR3, as DNA: TGTGCCAGCACACTGATATGGGGGGCAACCGGGGAGCTGTTTTTT. Together with reference TRBV5-6 and TRBJ2-2, the CDR3 gives the full variable domain: DAGVTQSPTHLIKTRGQQVTLRCSPKSGHDTVSWYQQALGQGPQFIFQYYEEEERQRGNFPDRFSGHQFPNYSSELNVNALLLGDSALYLCASTLIWGATGELFFGEGSRLTVL.